A selection of T cell receptor beta chains follows, all from one sample in a study of cytomegalovirus exposure and HLA in healthy donors. Here immunoSEQ multiplex PCR was the method, and the copy in TCRdb shows in-frame clones only, minus some. Here the sample spans a few hundred thousand clones, approximately 80% being singletons. Sample: PBMCs. These receptors were obtained from a girl aged 10-17 years in good health and CMV-seronegative. Each CDR3 is given with its conserved first and last residue. A D gene is named only where the DNA matches it firmly. Only part of the rows carry a size: once, few, many, or a class if the clone is expanded.

cdr3_aa | cdr3_nt | j_call | clone_size | v_call | d_call
CSSSLASGGQVEAFF | TGTTCCAGCAGCTTAGCGAGCGGGGGGCAGGTTGAAGCTTTCTTT | TRBJ1-1 | - | TRBV7-9 | -
CASSLDLGTGNSGNTIYF | TGTGCCAGCAGCTTGGATCTTGGGACAGGTAACTCTGGAAACACCATATATTTT | TRBJ1-3 | - | TRBV5-4 | TRBD1
CASSLDPGTGGNQPQHF | TGCGCCAGCAGCTTGGACCCCGGGACAGGGGGCAATCAGCCCCAGCATTTT | TRBJ1-5 | - | TRBV5-1 | TRBD1
CARTDRPPMDGYTF | TGTGCCAGAACCGACAGGCCCCCTATGGATGGCTACACCTTC | TRBJ1-2 | - | TRBV25-1 | -
CASSLIDSYYGYTF | TGTGCCAGCAGCTTAATCGACAGCTACTATGGCTACACCTTC | TRBJ1-2 | once | TRBV7-2 | -
CASSPLDSSGNTIYF | TGTGCCAGCAGTCCCCTGGACAGCTCTGGAAACACCATATATTTT | TRBJ1-3 | - | TRBV6-5 | -
CASSIQGRYGYTF | TGTGCCAGCAGTATACAGGGGCGGTATGGCTACACCTTC | TRBJ1-2 | few | TRBV28 | TRBD1
CASSSGGMNTEAFF | TGTGCCAGCAGCTCAGGGGGTATGAACACTGAAGCTTTCTTT | TRBJ1-1 | - | TRBV7-6 | TRBD1
CAWSDREIQPQHF | TGTGCCTGGTCAGACAGGGAAATTCAGCCCCAGCATTTT | TRBJ1-5 | - | TRBV30 | TRBD1
CASSPGTRITDTQYF | TGTGCCAGCAGCCCGGGGACTAGGATCACAGATACGCAGTATTTT | TRBJ2-3 | - | TRBV11-2 | TRBD2
CATSREVISEQFF | TGTGCCACCAGCAGAGAGGTGATCAGTGAGCAGTTCTTC | TRBJ2-1 | - | TRBV15 | -
CASSPTSGGLRECHEQYF | TGTGCCAGCAGCCCGACTAGCGGGGGGCTACGCGAGTGCCACGAGCAGTACTTC | TRBJ2-7 | - | TRBV7-7 | TRBD2
CASSDRDQPQHF | TGTGCCAGCAGCGACAGGGATCAGCCCCAGCATTTT | TRBJ1-5 | - | TRBV14 | TRBD1
CASSRTEASYNEQFF | TGCGCCAGCAGCCGCACAGAAGCCTCCTACAATGAGCAGTTCTTC | TRBJ2-1 | - | TRBV5-1 | -
CSVGPQGLAGVVQEQYF | TGCAGCGTTGGGCCACAGGGACTAGCGGGAGTGGTGCAAGAGCAGTACTTC | TRBJ2-7 | - | TRBV29-1 | TRBD2
CASSPGTGGTDTQYF | TGTGCCAGCAGTCCCGGGACTGGGGGCACAGATACGCAGTATTTT | TRBJ2-3 | - | TRBV28 | -
CASSVATGTGSMRDTEAFF | TGTGCCAGCAGCGTAGCTACGGGGACAGGCTCTATGCGGGACACTGAAGCTTTCTTT | TRBJ1-1 | - | TRBV9 | TRBD1
CASSFSGDLGEQYF | TGCGCCAGCAGCTTTTCGGGAGACCTTGGTGAGCAGTACTTC | TRBJ2-7 | few | TRBV5-1 | -